The TCR beta chain under discussion was sequenced for a study of blood T cell repertoires in COVID-19. Original processing notes: Amplification from reference gene primers served as the basis for estimated nucleated cell counts. Using immunoSEQ multiplex PCR, the repertoire was profiled, and TCRdb retains in-frame clones only, with some absent. The V and J calls and clone size are taken from that table; D and trimming were inferred from the DNA. The sample holds about 120,000 clones, roughly three quarters seen once. This sequence was found in a woman aged 80 or older with acute or convalescent COVID-19. Sequencing input: peripheral blood.

The CDR3 region has the DNA TGCAGCGTTGGGGACAGCTCTGGGGCCAACGTCCTGACTTTC. Protein: CSVGDSSGANVLTF. The rearrangement uses TRBV29-1 and TRBJ2-6, with TRBD1 matching 7 bases. Germline CDR1 reads SQVTM; CDR2 reads ANQGSEA. The CDR3 runs to 14 residues. Trimming cost V 4 bases and J 0 bases; bases outside gene matches: 0.